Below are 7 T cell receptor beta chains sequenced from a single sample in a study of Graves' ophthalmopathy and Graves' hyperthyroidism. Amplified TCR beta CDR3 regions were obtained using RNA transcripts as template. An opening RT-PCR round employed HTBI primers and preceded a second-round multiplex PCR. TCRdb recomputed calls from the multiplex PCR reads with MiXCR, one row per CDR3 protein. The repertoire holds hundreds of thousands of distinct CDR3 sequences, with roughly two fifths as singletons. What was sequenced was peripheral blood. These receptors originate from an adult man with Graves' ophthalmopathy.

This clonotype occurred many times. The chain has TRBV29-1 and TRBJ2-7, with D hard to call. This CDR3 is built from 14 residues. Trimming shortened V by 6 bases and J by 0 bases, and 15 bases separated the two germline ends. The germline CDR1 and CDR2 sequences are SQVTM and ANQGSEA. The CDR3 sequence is CSVATGGLSYEQYF. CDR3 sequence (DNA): TGCAGCGTGGCTACTGGCGGCCTCTCCTACGAGCAGTACTTC.

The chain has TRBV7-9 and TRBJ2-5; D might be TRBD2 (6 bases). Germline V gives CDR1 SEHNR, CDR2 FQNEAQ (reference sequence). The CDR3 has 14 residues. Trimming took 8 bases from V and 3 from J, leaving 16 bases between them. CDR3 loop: CASSRGTEEETQYF. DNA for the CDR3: TGTGCCAGCTCACGGGGGACGGAAGAAGAGACCCAGTACTTC.

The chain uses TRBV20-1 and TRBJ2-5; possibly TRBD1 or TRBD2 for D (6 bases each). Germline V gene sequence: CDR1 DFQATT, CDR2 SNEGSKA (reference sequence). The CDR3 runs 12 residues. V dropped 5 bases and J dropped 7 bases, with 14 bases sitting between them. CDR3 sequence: CSAYVGGRTQYF. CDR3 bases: TGCAGTGCTTATGTCGGGGGCCGGACCCAGTACTTC.

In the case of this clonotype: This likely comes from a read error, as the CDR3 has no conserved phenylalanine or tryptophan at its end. The CDR3 loop is CASSLDWSSGSFGTQYV. The CDR3 nucleotides are TGTGCCAGCAGCTTAGATTGGTCTAGCGGGAGCTTCGGGACCCAGTACGTC. The V call is TRBV11-2, the J call TRBJ2-5, with 10 bases lining up with TRBD2. CDR1 and CDR2 from the germline V gene are SGHAT and FQNNGV. The CDR3 runs to 17 residues. V was clipped by 0 bases and J by 7 bases; unmatched bases: 11.

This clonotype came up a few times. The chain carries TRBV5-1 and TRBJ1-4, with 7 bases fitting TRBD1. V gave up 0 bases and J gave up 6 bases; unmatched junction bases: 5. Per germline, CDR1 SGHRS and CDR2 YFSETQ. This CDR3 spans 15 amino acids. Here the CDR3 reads CASSLGKTGYEKLFF. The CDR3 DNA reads TGCGCCAGCAGCTTGGGCAAGACAGGGTATGAAAAACTGTTTTTT.

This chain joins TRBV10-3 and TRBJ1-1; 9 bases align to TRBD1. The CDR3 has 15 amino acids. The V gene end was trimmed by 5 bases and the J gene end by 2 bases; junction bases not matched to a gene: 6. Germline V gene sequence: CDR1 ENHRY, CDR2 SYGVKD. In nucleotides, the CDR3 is TGTGCCATCAGTACCCCAACAGGGGGCAACACTGAAGCTTTCTTT. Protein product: CAISTPTGGNTEAFF.

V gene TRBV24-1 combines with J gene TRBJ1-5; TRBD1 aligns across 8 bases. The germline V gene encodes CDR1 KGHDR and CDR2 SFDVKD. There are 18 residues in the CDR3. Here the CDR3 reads CARPKPGTGPYSNQPQHF. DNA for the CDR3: TGTGCTAGACCGAAGCCCGGGACAGGCCCATATAGCAATCAGCCCCAGCATTTT.